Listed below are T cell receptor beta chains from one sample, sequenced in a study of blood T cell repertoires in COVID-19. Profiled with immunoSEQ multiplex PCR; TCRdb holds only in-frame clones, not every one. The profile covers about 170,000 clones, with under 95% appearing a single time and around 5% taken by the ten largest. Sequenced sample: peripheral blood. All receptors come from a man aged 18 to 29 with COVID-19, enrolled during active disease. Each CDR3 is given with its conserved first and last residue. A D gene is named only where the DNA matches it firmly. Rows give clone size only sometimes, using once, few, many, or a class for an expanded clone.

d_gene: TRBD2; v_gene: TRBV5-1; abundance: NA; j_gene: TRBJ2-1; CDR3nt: TGCGCCAGCAGCCTAACCTCCGGGACTAGCGGGCCCCTCTCCTACAATGAGCAGTTCTTC; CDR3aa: CASSLTSGTSGPLSYNEQFF
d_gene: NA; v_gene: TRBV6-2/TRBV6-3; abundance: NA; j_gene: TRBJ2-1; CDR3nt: TGTGCCAGCAGCCCCCCACCGGGACAAGCCTACAATGAGCAGTTCTTC; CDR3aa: CASSPPPGQAYNEQFF
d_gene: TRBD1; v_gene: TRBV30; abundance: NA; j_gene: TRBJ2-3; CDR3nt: TGTGCCTGGAGTCTAGACAGGGGATCCACAGATACGCAGTATTTT; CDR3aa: CAWSLDRGSTDTQYF
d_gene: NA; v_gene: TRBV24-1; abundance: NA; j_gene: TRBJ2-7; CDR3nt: TGTGCCACCAGTGATGGAGCGGTCCCAATCTACGAGCAGTACTTC; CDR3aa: CATSDGAVPIYEQYF
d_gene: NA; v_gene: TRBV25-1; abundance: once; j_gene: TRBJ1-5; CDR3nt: TGTGCCAGCAGCCCGGGAAATCAGCCCCAGCATTTT; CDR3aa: CASSPGNQPQHF
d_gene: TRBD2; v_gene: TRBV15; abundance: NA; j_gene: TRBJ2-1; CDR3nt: TGTGCCACCAGCAGAGATCAAGGGAGGGGCAATGAGCAGTTCTTC; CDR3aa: CATSRDQGRGNEQFF
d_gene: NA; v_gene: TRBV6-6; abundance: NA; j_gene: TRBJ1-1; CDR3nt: TGTGCCAGCAGTTACTCGTACCAGGGTGGGACTGAAGCTTTCTTT; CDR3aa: CASSYSYQGGTEAFF
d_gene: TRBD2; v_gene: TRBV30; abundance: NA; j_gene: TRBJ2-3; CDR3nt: TGTGCCTGGAGTGTACTAGCGGGACCCACAGATACGCAGTATTTT; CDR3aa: CAWSVLAGPTDTQYF
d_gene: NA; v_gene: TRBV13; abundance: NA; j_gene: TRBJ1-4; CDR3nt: TGTGCCAGCAGCTCCAGGGGTGTTAGGGAAAAACTGTTTTTT; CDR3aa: CASSSRGVREKLFF
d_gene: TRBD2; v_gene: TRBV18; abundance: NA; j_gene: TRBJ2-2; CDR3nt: TGTGCCAGCTCACCACGTGGATCTAGCGGGATCGCCGGGGAGCTGTTTTTT; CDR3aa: CASSPRGSSGIAGELFF
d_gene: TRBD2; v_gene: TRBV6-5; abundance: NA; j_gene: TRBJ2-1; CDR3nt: TGTGCCAGCAGTTCAAGCGGGAGCTCCTACAATGAGCAGTTCTTC; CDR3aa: CASSSSGSSYNEQFF
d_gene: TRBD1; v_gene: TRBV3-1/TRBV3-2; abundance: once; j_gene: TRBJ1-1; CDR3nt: TGTGCCAGCAGCCTACAGGGGGCTGTTAACACTGAAGCTTTCTTT; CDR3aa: CASSLQGAVNTEAFF
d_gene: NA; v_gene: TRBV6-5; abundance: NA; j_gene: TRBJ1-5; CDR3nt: TGTGCCAGCGGCTCAGGGGCCAATCAGCCCCAGCATTTT; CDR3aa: CASGSGANQPQHF
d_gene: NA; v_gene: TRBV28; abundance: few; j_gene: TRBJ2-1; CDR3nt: TGTGCCAGCTCAACGAGGGACTTCCCTCACAATGAGCAGTTCTTC; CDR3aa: CASSTRDFPHNEQFF
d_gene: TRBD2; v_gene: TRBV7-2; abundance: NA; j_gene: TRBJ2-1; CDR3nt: TGTGCCAGCAGCTTAGCGGTCCTAGCGGGAGGATACAATGAGCAGTTCTTC; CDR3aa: CASSLAVLAGGYNEQFF
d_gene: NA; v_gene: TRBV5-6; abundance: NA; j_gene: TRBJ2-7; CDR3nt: TGTGCCAGCAGCACTGGGAGCTCCTACGAGCAGTACTTC; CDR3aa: CASSTGSSYEQYF
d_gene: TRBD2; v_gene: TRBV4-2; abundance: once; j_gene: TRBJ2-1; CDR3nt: TGTGCCAGCAGCCGAAAACTAGCGGGAGACTACAATGAGCAGTTCTTC; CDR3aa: CASSRKLAGDYNEQFF
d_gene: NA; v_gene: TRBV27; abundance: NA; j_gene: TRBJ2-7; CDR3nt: TGTGCCAGCAGCATTACAGGGTTTTCGGTCGAGCAGTACTTC; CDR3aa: CASSITGFSVEQYF
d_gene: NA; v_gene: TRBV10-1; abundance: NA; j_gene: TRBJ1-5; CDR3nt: TGCGCCAGCAGGCGAGGTGGCAATCAGCCCCAGCATTTT; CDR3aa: CASRRGGNQPQHF
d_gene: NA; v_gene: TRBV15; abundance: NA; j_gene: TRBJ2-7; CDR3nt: TGTGCCACCAGCAGAGATTGGCTCTCGGGGCGGGAAACCTACGAGCAGTACTTC; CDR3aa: CATSRDWLSGRETYEQYF
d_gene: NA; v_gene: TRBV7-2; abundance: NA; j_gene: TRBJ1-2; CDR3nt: TGTGCCAGCAGCTTAACCCCCTACCCGACAGCGAACTATGGCTACACCTTC; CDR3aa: CASSLTPYPTANYGYTF
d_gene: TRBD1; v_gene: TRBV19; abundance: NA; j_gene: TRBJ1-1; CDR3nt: TGTGCCAGTATTACAGGGGAGGCCACTGAAGCTTTCTTT; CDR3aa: CASITGEATEAFF
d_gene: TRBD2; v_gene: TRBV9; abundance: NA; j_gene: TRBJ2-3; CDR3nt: TGTGCCAGTGGGACTAGCGCAGATACGCAGTATTTT; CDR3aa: CASGTSADTQYF
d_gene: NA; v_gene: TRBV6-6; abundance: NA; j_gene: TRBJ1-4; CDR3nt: TGTGCCAGCAGATCCAGGGCGGCAACTAATGAAAAACTGTTTTTT; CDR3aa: CASRSRAATNEKLFF
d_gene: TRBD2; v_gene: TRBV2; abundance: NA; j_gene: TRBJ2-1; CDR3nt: TGTGCCAGCAGTGTTCAGCGGGAGGGGTACAATGAGCAGTTCTTC; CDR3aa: CASSVQREGYNEQFF
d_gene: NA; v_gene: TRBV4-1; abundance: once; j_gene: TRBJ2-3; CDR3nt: TGCGCCAGCAGCTCCCGACAGAGCACAGATACGCAGTATTTT; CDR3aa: CASSSRQSTDTQYF
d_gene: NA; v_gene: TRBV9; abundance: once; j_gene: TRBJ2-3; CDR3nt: TGTGCCAGCACCCCAAGGGACTTACACACAGATACGCAGTATTTT; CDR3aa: CASTPRDLHTDTQYF
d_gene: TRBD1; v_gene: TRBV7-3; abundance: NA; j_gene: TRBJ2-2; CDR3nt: TGTGCCAGCAGCCAAGGACAGGGTGTGACCGGGGAGCTGTTTTTT; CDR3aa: CASSQGQGVTGELFF